The 31 T cell receptor beta chains below were found in one sample sequenced in a study of shared clonotypes between healthy human individuals. Measured with immunoSEQ multiplex PCR; TCRdb has only the in-frame clones, and not every one. The table lists nearly 1 million clones, around three quarters of them singletons. Material for sequencing was memory CD4+ T cells sorted from blood. The subset was: CD45RA-negative fraction. The receptors derive from a man aged 18 to 35 in good health.

The chain links TRBV28 to TRBJ2-7, with D tentatively TRBD1 (6 bases). Germline assignment: CDR1 MDHEN and CDR2 SYDVKM. This CDR3 region has 14 residues. The V end lost 4 bases, the J end lost 5 bases, and 15 bases lay between the germline ends. The CDR3 spells CASSSHRDVDEQYF. The CDR3 DNA reads as TGTGCCAGCAGTTCACACAGGGATGTCGACGAGCAGTACTTC. The whole variable domain, filled in from reference TRBV28 and TRBJ2-7, reads DVKVTQSSRYLVKRTGEKVFLECVQDMDHENMFWYRQDPGLGLRLIYFSYDVKMKEKGDIPEGYSVSREKKERFSLILESASTNQTSMYLCASSSHRDVDEQYFGPGTRLTVT.

The chain carries TRBV7-8 and TRBJ2-1; D may be TRBD1 (5 bases). This CDR3 has 16 amino acids. Trimming removed 6 bases at V and 5 bases at J, with 20 bases between. CDR1 and CDR2 from the germline V gene are SGHVS and FQNEAQ. The chain's CDR3 is CASRKYTGSLDNEQFF. The CDR3 nucleotides read TGTGCCAGCAGAAAATACACAGGCTCATTGGACAATGAGCAGTTCTTC.

The chain couples TRBV5-1 to TRBJ2-7, with 9 positions matching TRBD2. Germline-derived CDR1 and CDR2 are SGHRS and YFSETQ. The CDR3 consists of 18 residues. V was clipped by 0 bases and J by 2 bases; unmatched bases: 12. For the CDR3, the DNA is TGCGCCAGCAGCTTGGCCAACGCCCTAGCGGGGACCACCTACGAGCAGTACTTC. The encoded protein is CASSLANALAGTTYEQYF.

This rearrangement joins TRBV4-3 to TRBJ1-2; 7 bases are a match to TRBD1. Germline assignment: CDR1 LGHNA and CDR2 YSLEER. The junction had 4 bases not matched to a gene; V was cut back by 0 bases and J by 3 bases. The CDR3 contains 15 residues. The CDR3 protein is CASSQEQGGDYGYTF. The CDR3 DNA sequence: TGCGCCAGCAGCCAAGAGCAGGGGGGGGACTATGGCTACACCTTC.

This clone was recorded a few times. The same CDR3 also results from other DNA sequences found in this sample. V usage is TRBV18 and J usage is TRBJ2-5; D gene uncertain. V gave up 0 bases and J gave up 3 bases, with 5 bases separating them. Germline V gene data show CDR1 as KGHSH and CDR2 as LQKENI. This CDR3 contains 13 residues. CDR3 sequence (DNA): TGTGCCAGCTCACCACCGGCTGAAGAGACCCAGTACTTC. Protein sequence: CASSPPAEETQYF.

The genes are TRBV5-1 and TRBJ2-2, with unresolved D. The CDR3 covers 15 residues. Deletions cut 0 bases from V and 5 bases from J, with 11 bases between. CDR1 is SGHRS and CDR2 is YFSETQ in the germline V gene. CDR3 loop: CASSLGLSQTGELFF. In DNA, the CDR3 is TGCGCCAGCAGCTTGGGACTTAGCCAGACCGGGGAGCTGTTTTTT.

The rearrangement joins TRBV5-4 to TRBJ2-7; 7 positions match TRBD1. Germline V lookup: CDR1 SGHNT, CDR2 YYREEE (reference sequence). The CDR3 spans 14 residues. V was pared by 4 bases and J by 3 bases, with 7 bases of the junction left unmatched. CDR3 DNA sequence: TGTGCCAGCAGCCCATGGACAGGAAGCTACGAGCAGTACTTC. Amino acids: CASSPWTGSYEQYF.

The gene calls are TRBV2 and TRBJ2-3; D is ambiguous. Germline CDR1 is SNHLY and CDR2 is FYNNEI. The CDR3 consists of 14 residues. The germline V and J ends were trimmed by 2 bases and 5 bases, with 11 bases remaining between them. The CDR3 coding sequence is TGTGCCAGCAGTGAATGGGTAGGGCAAGATACGCAGTATTTT. As protein: CASSEWVGQDTQYF. The full variable domain, its missing parts supplied by reference TRBV2 and TRBJ2-3, is EPEVTQTPSHQVTQMGQEVILRCVPISNHLYFYWYRQILGQKVEFLVSFYNNEISEKSEIFDDQFSVERPDGSNFTLKIRSTKLEDSAMYFCASSEWVGQDTQYFGPGTRLTVL.

J is TRBJ2-1 and V is TRBV6-1; 16 nucleotides line up with TRBD2. Germline values: CDR1 MNHNS, CDR2 SASEGT. This CDR3 has 16 residues. J gave up 7 bases and V 3 bases, and 3 bases lay outside the gene matches. In DNA form, the CDR3 reads TGTGCCAGCAGTGAGGGACTAGCGGGGGGGCAAAATGAGCAGTTCTTC. This codes for CASSEGLAGGQNEQFF.

The V gene is TRBV19, the J gene TRBJ1-1; D gene uncertain. The CDR3 consists of 14 residues. Germline CDR1 LNHDA, CDR2 SQIVND (reference sequence). Trimming shortened V by 2 bases and J by 1 base, and 8 bases separated the two germline ends. CDR3 nucleotides: TGTGCCAGTAGTATACTATCTCGGAACACTGAAGCTTTCTTT. Protein: CASSILSRNTEAFF.

The V and J genes are TRBV6-6 and TRBJ2-7, with D hard to call. V was trimmed by 7 bases and J by 2 bases, leaving 21 bases between them. This CDR3 region has 16 residues. Germline CDR1 and CDR2: MNHNY and SVGAGI (reference sequence). The CDR3 region has the DNA TGTGCCAGCAACCCCGGCCCGCAGGCCTCGACCTACGAGCAGTACTTC. Translated: CASNPGPQASTYEQYF.

The chain is built from TRBV5-1 and TRBJ2-3, with D tentatively TRBD1 or TRBD2 (6 bases each). Trimming stripped 0 bases from V and 1 base from J, with 12 bases between. Germline loops: CDR1 SGHRS, CDR2 YFSETQ. The CDR3 has 16 residues. CDR3 DNA: TGCGCCAGCAGCTTGGGCGGGACACAGGGCACAGATACGCAGTATTTT. Protein sequence: CASSLGGTQGTDTQYF. The variable domain in full, completed from reference TRBV5-1 and TRBJ2-3, reads KAGVTQTPRYLIKTRGQQVTLSCSPISGHRSVSWYQQTPGQGLQFLFEYFSETQRNKGNFPGRFSGRQFSNSRSEMNVSTLELGDSALYLCASSLGGTQGTDTQYFGPGTRLTVL.

This chain joins TRBV6-6 and TRBJ2-4; no clear D. This CDR3 has 15 residues. V shed 6 bases and J shed 6 bases, with 18 bases lying between them. Germline V lookup: CDR1 MNHNY, CDR2 SVGAGI (reference sequence). CDR3 in DNA: TGTGCCAGCAGAACCGGGCGGCTGGATGGAAACATTCAGTACTTC. The encoded protein is CASRTGRLDGNIQYF.

The chain employs TRBV5-1 and TRBJ2-5, with D possibly TRBD2 on 7 matching bases. The CDR3 runs to 13 residues. V was trimmed by 5 bases and J by 1 base, leaving 9 bases between them. Germline V gene lookup returns CDR1 SGHRS and CDR2 YFSETQ. Written as DNA, the CDR3 is TGCGCCAGCAGAGGGGGGGGCCAAGAGACCCAGTACTTC. This sequence encodes CASRGGGQETQYF.

As DNA, the CDR3 is TGTGCCTGGAGTGTAGTCTGGGCCAGAAACACCGGGGAGCTGTTTTTT. It codes for CAWSVVWARNTGELFF. The chain has TRBV30 and TRBJ2-2; D not resolved. Trimming cost V 0 bases and J 2 bases, with 13 bases left between them. This CDR3 is built from 16 residues. CDR1 is GTSNPN, CDR2 SVGIG, per germline (reference sequence).

The genes are TRBV5-1 and TRBJ2-1; D is undetermined. V was shortened by 0 bases and J by 6 bases, with 13 bases between the two germline ends. The CDR3 length is 15 residues. Germline CDR1 and CDR2: SGHRS and YFSETQ. The CDR3 DNA reads as TGCGCCAGCAGCTTGGGAGGCTTAGGCTCCAATGAGCAGTTCTTC. It yields the protein CASSLGGLGSNEQFF.

The chain uses TRBV5-1 and TRBJ2-1; weak D call: TRBD1 (5 bases). The CDR3 contains 12 residues. Germline assignment: CDR1 SGHRS and CDR2 YFSETQ. The V and J ends lost 4 bases and 9 bases respectively, with 11 bases between them. The chain's CDR3 is CASSHLGVEQFF. Here the CDR3 DNA reads TGCGCCAGCAGCCACCTAGGGGTTGAGCAGTTCTTC.

V is TRBV30 and J is TRBJ1-5, with unresolved D. The CDR3 extends over 13 amino acids. Germline CDR1 reads GTSNPN; CDR2 reads SVGIG (reference sequence). With 4 bases removed from V and 0 bases from J, the gap between germline ends came to 7 bases. DNA of the CDR3: TGTGCCTGGACCACCAATAGCAATCAGCCCCAGCATTTT. It is translated as CAWTTNSNQPQHF.

The chain links TRBV10-2 to TRBJ1-1, with 7 bases lining up with TRBD1. V trimming: 5 bases; J trimming: 6 bases; junction bases outside the gene matches: 9. Germline CDR1 is WSHSY and CDR2 is SAAADI. The CDR3 contains 14 residues. CDR3 in DNA: TGCGCCAGCAGTCCCTTGACAGGGTCGTCTGAAGCTTTCTTT. Translation gives CASSPLTGSSEAFF.

The chain joins TRBV11-2 to TRBJ1-2; TRBD1 is a possible D gene (6 bases). Per the germline V gene, CDR1 is SGHAT and CDR2 is FQNNGV. V lost 0 bases, J lost 8 bases, and 13 bases lay in between. The CDR3 runs to 14 residues. CDR3 region: CASSLDWGQRGYTF. DNA of the CDR3: TGTGCCAGCAGCTTAGATTGGGGACAACGAGGCTACACCTTC.

The chain couples TRBV10-3 to TRBJ1-4; D is uncertain. CDR1 ENHRY and CDR2 SYGVKD come from the germline V gene. Trimming left V 5 bases short and J 0 bases short, with 7 bases between. This CDR3 is built from 14 residues. CDR3 in amino acids: CAISSDATNEKLFF. DNA for the CDR3: TGTGCCATCAGTAGCGACGCAACTAATGAAAAACTGTTTTTT.

The CDR3 nucleotides are TGTGCCACCAGCAGAGGAGACTCTAATGAAAAACTGTTTTTT. Its translation is CATSRGDSNEKLFF. J is TRBJ1-4 and V is TRBV15; unclear D gene. CDR3 length: 14 amino acids. V shed 1 base and J shed 3 bases, with 6 bases lying between them. Germline CDR1 and CDR2: LNHNV and YYDKDF (reference sequence).

The chain uses TRBV5-6 and TRBJ1-6; 8 bases line up with TRBD1. Germline CDR1 SGHDT, CDR2 YYEEEE. The length of the CDR3 is 16 residues. Trimming removed 3 bases from V and 7 bases from J; junction bases left unmatched: 9. The CDR3 region is CASSSFDRGGNSPLHF. The CDR3 DNA follows: TGTGCCAGCAGCTCGTTCGACAGGGGCGGGAATTCACCCCTCCACTTT.

The chain employs TRBV7-5 and TRBJ2-7; the table calls TRBD2, which could not be checked here. TRBV7-5 is a recognized pseudogene. This CDR3 has 10 amino acids. CDR3 loop: CARRLYEQYF. The CDR3 DNA is TGTGCCAGAAGACTCTACGAGCAGTACTTC.

The chain links TRBV29-1 to TRBJ1-1, with a possible D match to TRBD1 (6 bases). Germline V gene sequence: CDR1 SQVTM, CDR2 ANQGSEA. The CDR3 consists of 12 residues. Trimming pared 6 bases from V and 10 bases from J, leaving 18 bases between. The CDR3, as DNA: TGCAGCGTGGGAAGGGGGTTCGACGGAGCTTTCTTT. Residues: CSVGRGFDGAFF.

The J gene is TRBJ2-5, the V gene TRBV6-1; possible D gene TRBD2, 5 bases. The CDR3 extends over 13 amino acids. With 7 bases removed from V and 5 bases from J, the gap between germline ends came to 14 bases. Germline V gene sequence: CDR1 MNHNS, CDR2 SASEGT. CDR3: CASIPTRGETQYF. The DNA of the CDR3 is TGTGCCAGCATACCTACCCGAGGGGAGACCCAGTACTTC.

The gene calls are TRBV7-2 and TRBJ1-6; 7 nucleotides match TRBD1. V trimming: 5 bases; J trimming: 10 bases; junction bases outside the gene matches: 11. This CDR3 has 15 amino acids. The germline V gene encodes CDR1 SGHTA and CDR2 FQGNSA. The CDR3 is CASSRRQGFDSPLHF. The CDR3 bases are TGTGCCAGCAGCAGAAGACAGGGTTTTGACTCACCCCTCCACTTT.

This clone occurred once. V is TRBV5-8 and J is TRBJ2-1, with D perhaps TRBD2 (5 bases). Trimming took 0 bases from V and 3 from J, leaving 10 bases between them. The CDR3 runs to 15 residues. Germline V gives CDR1 SGHTS, CDR2 YDEGEE. For the CDR3, the DNA is TGTGCCAGCAGCTTGGGAGGGTCGGTCTACAATGAGCAGTTCTTC. Translated, it gives CASSLGGSVYNEQFF.

J is TRBJ2-7 and V is TRBV5-1, with TRBD2 matching over 11 bases. The V segment lost 4 bases and the J segment 0 bases; nucleotides outside the gene matches: 6. This CDR3 has 16 residues. Germline values: CDR1 SGHRS, CDR2 YFSETQ. Written as DNA, the CDR3 is TGCGCCAGCAGCGCGGGACTAGCGGCAAGCTCCTACGAGCAGTACTTC. It encodes CASSAGLAASSYEQYF.

The gene calls are TRBV12-5 and TRBJ2-1; 16 nucleotides match TRBD2. CDR1 is LGHNT, CDR2 FRNRAP, per germline. Trimming at V came to 2 bases and at J to 1 base, leaving 8 bases not matched to a gene. This CDR3 is built from 20 residues. For the CDR3, the DNA is TGTGCTAGTGGTTTGACGGGACTAGCGGGAGGGCCCCTGTCCTACAATGAGCAGTTCTTC. Protein sequence: CASGLTGLAGGPLSYNEQFF.

The CDR3 reads CASSPLESMNTEAFF. The CDR3 bases are TGTGCCAGCAGCCCCCTGGAGAGTATGAACACTGAAGCTTTCTTT. J is TRBJ1-1 and V is TRBV5-4; D ambiguous. Germline V gene sequence: CDR1 SGHNT, CDR2 YYREEE (reference sequence). V lost 4 bases, J lost 0 bases, and 13 bases lay in between. This CDR3 has 15 amino acids.